This T cell receptor (beta chain) is drawn from a study of blood T cell repertoires in COVID-19 (dated by TCRdb to between 2020 and 2021). In terms of the full investigation: Samples from collaborators originated in the United States, Italy and Spain and spanned both the acute and convalescent phases of COVID-19. The material from the prospective study consisted of cDNA or gDNA derived from T cells, B-cell-depleted T cells, or PBMCs. Deeply sampled blood TCRbeta repertoires from subjects exposed to, actively infected with, or recovered from COVID-19 were included in the dataset. The repertoires were released in a freely available public database meant as a resource for research on the immune response to SARS-CoV-2. The samples were drawn from the first 160 participants of the ongoing ImmuneRACE study and from 1,254 subjects provided by 6 global collaborators. The sample metadata nearly always contained a de-identified subject ID, COVID-19 status, age in years and sex. Where available, HLA class I and class II types were taken from metadata supplied by the sample provider and were not determined by assay-based typing.

TCRbeta CDR3 regions were amplified from genomic DNA by means of the immunoSEQ Assay, a bias-controlled multiplex PCR. The published analysis was carried out like this. Within the assay, amplification of reference gene primers was used to estimate how many nucleated cells each sample contained. To quantify the absolute abundance of each unique TCRbeta CDR3 rearrangement, sequence reads were collapsed and filtered. Productive Simpson clonality was computed per sample as the square root of Simpson's diversity index over productive rearrangements. This immuneACCESS table, as held by TCRdb, lists in-frame sequences with V and J called but not all clones. Of the missing ones, under half trace to an unresolved V gene in checked studies; the others have no known cause. For V, J and clone size, that table is used; D and trimming come from the DNA. Present in this sample are around 94,000 clones, around 73% of which were seen just once. In total, the top ten clones hold roughly 10% of the sample.

What the authors observed across the whole study: How much clinical and demographic metadata was included differed by source and by participant, and the metadata was provided uncurated.

Trimming leaves V shorter by 4 bases and J shorter by 3 bases, with the junction holding 8 bases beyond the gene matches. The germline V gene gives CDR1 as MGHDK and CDR2 as SYGVNS. The CDR3 numbers 17 residues from cysteine through valine. Just the 51-base CDR3 DNA is kept, in frame starting at base 1. Concerning this clone: Its antigen is currently not known. Per-base quality was not reported, and no clone a single base away is much larger than it.

The collaborating institutions used their own protocols to collect whole blood in K2EDTA tubes. For TCRbeta analysis, collaborators shipped samples as frozen whole blood, isolated PBMCs, or DNA extracted from either of those sample types. The TCR originated in a man in his 60s with active or convalescent COVID-19. Sequenced sample: peripheral blood. This chain is built from TRBV25-1 and TRBJ2-7; the junction holds 14 bases that match TRBD2. For the CDR3, the sequence is CASSGIPGLAGVYEQYV. The DNA reads TGTGCCAGCAGTGGTATTCCGGGACTAGCGGGAGTCTACGAGCAGTACGTC.